Sequencing of this T cell receptor (beta chain) was carried out in a study of T cell repertoires in cytomegalovirus infection. Study information: Public TCR beta signature analysis indicated the presence of both CMV infection and matching HLA type. Study-level results: There were carriers of CMV plus the relevant HLA, and cumulative public TCR beta family frequency identified them. Dominating the ex vivo response were TCR beta clonotypes that were CMV-specific and HLA-C-restricted.

In this sample, this clonotype turned up many times. The antigen is not known. From the reads, TCRdb called clonotypes with MiXCR, one entry per CDR3 protein. In the table there are about 140,000 distinct CDR3 sequences, 6.5% of which are singletons. The CDR3 runs 17 residues. The V gene lost 3 bases and the J gene lost 2 bases, with 17 bases spanning the gap. The chain combines TRBV5-3 with TRBJ2-2; possible D gene TRBD1, 6 bases. TRBV5-3 is filed as an ORF, its function uncertain. The sequence was collected from a human donor in good health (CMV status not recorded). Some clones in this sample may be carry-over from other donors' samples. The specimen sequenced was PBMCs. CDR3 bases: TGTGCCAGAAGCTCCGCGCGAGGACAGAACAACACCGGGGAGCTGTTTTTT. Encoded protein: CARSSARGQNNTGELFF.